This T cell receptor beta chain was recorded in a study of blood T cells in healthy people across ages (dated by TCRdb to between 2014 and 2016). General notes on the study: In model experiments, template switching captured about one uniquely barcoded TCR beta cDNA molecule for every two T cells. To track age-related changes in TCR beta repertoire diversity, the study relied on deep sequencing normalized with unique cDNA molecular identifiers. The donors were split into four age groups: young (average 16 years), middle-aged (39), aged (over 55) and long-lived (82). Using the same blood draw, the study looked at two additional independent replicas of 1 million unique cDNA reads for two donors, one aged 18 to 30 and the other aged 80 or older. To avoid experimental bias, donors of different ages were randomly spread across the sequencing lanes. The research as a whole found: Donor CMV infection status was unknown, potentially confounding age-related changes in expanded clonotypes. Estimates of total diversity based on one million sequenced T cells were considered lower bounds and underestimates. Observed TCR beta diversity per million T cells fell roughly linearly with age, and a significant reduction was already apparent by age roughly 40. There was a strong correlation between observed TCR beta diversity and the percentage of naive T cells measured by flow cytometry. Bulk unsorted PBMC profiling prevented conclusive comparison of naive and antigen-experienced compartments. Compared with the aged group, the long-lived group had more naive CD4+ T cells, fewer expanded clones and increased TCR diversity, a pattern suggesting age selection.

The donors were around 39 Caucasian individuals from Russia, aged roughly 6 to 90 years, who were systemically healthy. Each donor gave approximately 9.3 milliliters of peripheral blood, collected into EDTA-treated Vacutainer tubes. Ficoll-Paque density-gradient centrifugation was used to isolate PBMCs, with at least 6 million per sample. Trizol reagent was used to extract total RNA from the PBMCs, yielding at least 5.5 micrograms per sample. The percentages of naive CD45RAhigh/CD27high T cells were determined by flow cytometry on a PBMC aliquot from every donor. Receptor libraries were prepared by 5' RACE. Sequenced on an Illumina HiSeq 2500. A second roughly 6 to 11 cycle PCR used a sample-barcoded 5' primer and a J-beta primer mix. Each TCR beta cDNA molecule received a unique molecular identifier from a template-switch 5' adaptor carrying 12 random nucleotides. Each sample yielded at least 2.5 million CDR3-containing paired-end reads. First-strand cDNA synthesis was performed from all RNA using the Mint cDNA synthesis kit, with priming by a TRBC-specific oligonucleotide. Following uracil-DNA glycosylase treatment, all cDNA underwent a first 18-cycle PCR with the universal primers M1SS and BC2_uni_R. The authors' pipeline ran thus. Each sample was normalized by randomly selecting 1 million high-quality reads, each carrying a distinct molecular identifier. Reads sharing molecular identifiers were discarded rather than binned into consensus sequences. MiTCR, with a Q25 quality threshold and the strictest error-elimination algorithm, was used for CDR3 identification, clonotype clustering and error correction. A nonparametric unseen species model using Euler transformation provided a lower-bound estimate of total TCR beta diversity. The public reads were run again by TCRdb, first through fastp at Q25 and then through MiXCR, and only productive beta chains were kept. Rows matching on CDR3 protein sequence are summarized as one entry with the most common DNA and genes. The authors' filters were not applied to this entry. This sample is represented by under 2,000,000 distinct CDR3 sequences; 49% of them were singletons. The ten top clones hold approximately 2% of the sample.

Concerning this clonotype: Its cognate antigen has yet to be identified. Base qualities are not provided; no much larger clone lies one nucleotide away.

Trimming removed 3 bases from V and 0 bases from J, leaving 9 bases between the germline ends. The CDR3 numbers 15 residues from cysteine through phenylalanine. CDR3 DNA is the only sequence kept; it has 45 bases, read in frame from the first base. Taken from the germline V gene, the CDR1 and CDR2 loops are SGHTA and FQGNSA. This chain is built from TRBV7-2 and TRBJ2-1; too little of a D gene remains to name it. The sequence was collected from a middle-aged woman in good health. Material: blood. The CDR3 corresponds to CASSFSRSSYNEQFF. The sequence in DNA is TGTGCCAGCAGCTTCAGCAGGTCCTCCTACAATGAGCAGTTCTTC.